This T cell receptor beta chain is from a study of Ad26.COV2.S vaccination and SARS-CoV-2 variants. Study-wide context: The COV1001 Ad26.COV2.S trial arm included the donor. Study-level findings and limits: The study found similar non-spike TCR breadth in vaccine and placebo recipients.

As for this clone: Its antigen is still unknown.

The method was immunoSEQ multiplex PCR; TCRdb's version includes in-frame clones alone and lacks a portion of them. The sample contains about 260,000 clones, 87% of which appear only once. This sample's treatment: some 20 received Ad26.COV2.S at low or high dose, single or two shots; roughly five received placebo; per-sample allocation not given. Sample collection was performed on day 63 after the first vaccine or placebo injection. An adult aged 18-55 years in Boston served as the donor. CDR1 is MNHEY and CDR2 is SVGAGI in the germline V gene. The trim removed 7 bases at V and 7 bases at J, leaving 9 bases unmatched. This CDR3 has 15 amino acids.

The sample in question was peripheral blood, obtained in a trial of Ad26.COV2.S vaccine versus placebo. This clonotype was obtained from a person aged 18-65 years who received the Ad26.COV2.S COVID-19 vaccine or a placebo. V gene TRBV6-5 combines with J gene TRBJ2-2, with 10 nucleotides matching TRBD1. CDR3: CASTRQGATGGELFF. For the CDR3, the DNA is TGTGCCAGCACCCGACAGGGGGCGACAGGCGGGGAGCTGTTTTTT.